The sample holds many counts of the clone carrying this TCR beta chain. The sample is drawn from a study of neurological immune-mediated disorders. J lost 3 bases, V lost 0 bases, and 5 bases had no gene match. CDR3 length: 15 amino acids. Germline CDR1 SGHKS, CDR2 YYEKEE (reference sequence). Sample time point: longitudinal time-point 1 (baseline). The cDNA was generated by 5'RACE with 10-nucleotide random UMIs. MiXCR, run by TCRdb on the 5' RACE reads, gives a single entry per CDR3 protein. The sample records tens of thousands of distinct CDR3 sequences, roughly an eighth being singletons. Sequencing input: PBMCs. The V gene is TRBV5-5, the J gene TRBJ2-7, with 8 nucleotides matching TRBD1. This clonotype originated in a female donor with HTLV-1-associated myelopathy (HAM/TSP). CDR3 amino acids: CASSLAGTGIYEQYF. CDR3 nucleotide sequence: TGTGCCAGCAGCTTGGCCGGGACAGGTATCTACGAGCAGTACTTC. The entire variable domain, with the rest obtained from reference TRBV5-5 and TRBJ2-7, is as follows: DAGVTQSPTHLIKTRGQQVTLRCSPISGHKSVSWYQQVLGQGPQFIFQYYEKEERGRGNFPDRFSARQFPNYSSELNVNALLLGDSALYLCASSLAGTGIYEQYFGPGTRLTVT.